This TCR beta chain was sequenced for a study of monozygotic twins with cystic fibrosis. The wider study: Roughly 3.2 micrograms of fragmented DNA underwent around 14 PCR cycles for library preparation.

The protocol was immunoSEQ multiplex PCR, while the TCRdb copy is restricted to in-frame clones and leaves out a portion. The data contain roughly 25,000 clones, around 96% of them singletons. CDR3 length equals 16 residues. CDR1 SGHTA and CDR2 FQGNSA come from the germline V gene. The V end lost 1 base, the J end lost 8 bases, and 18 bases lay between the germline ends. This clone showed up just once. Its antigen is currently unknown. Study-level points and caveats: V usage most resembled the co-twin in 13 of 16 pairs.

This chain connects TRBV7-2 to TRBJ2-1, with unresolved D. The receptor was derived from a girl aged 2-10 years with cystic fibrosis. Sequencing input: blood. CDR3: CASSLGVRGPWDEQFF. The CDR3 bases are TGTGCCAGCAGCTTAGGGGTCCGTGGGCCCTGGGATGAGCAGTTCTTC.